The rows below give T cell receptor beta chains drawn from one sample of a study of blood T cell repertoires in COVID-19. Sequencing used immunoSEQ multiplex PCR; TCRdb keeps in-frame clones, though not all of them. In the table there are 30,000 to 35,000 clones, approximately 83% of which are singletons. Material for sequencing was peripheral blood. These receptors were taken from a man in his fifties with acute or convalescent COVID-19. CDR3s include the opening cysteine and the closing phenylalanine or tryptophan. The D gene is left open where the match is weak. Not every row has a clone size; where given, it reads once, few, many or a size class.

v_call	cdr3_length	d_call	j_call	clone_size	cdr3_aa	cdr3_nt
TRBV4-1	16	TRBD2	TRBJ2-3	few	CASSQGLSGRADTQYF	TGCGCCAGCAGCCAGGGCCTAAGCGGGAGGGCCGATACGCAGTATTTT
TRBV19	15	.	TRBJ2-3	once	CASSGVEGRTDTQYF	TGTGCCAGTAGTGGGGTAGAGGGTCGCACAGATACGCAGTATTTT
TRBV30	13	TRBD1	TRBJ1-6	.	CAGGDRVDSPLHF	TGTGCCGGGGGGGACAGGGTGGATTCACCCCTCCACTTT
TRBV28	13	TRBD1	TRBJ1-1	.	CATDGQGGTEAFF	TGTGCCACCGACGGACAGGGGGGCACTGAAGCTTTCTTT
TRBV2	16	.	TRBJ1-6	.	CASSDWRSSYNSPLHF	TGTGCCAGCAGTGACTGGAGGAGCTCCTATAATTCACCCCTCCACTTT
TRBV6-4	14	.	TRBJ1-6	.	CASTLGSVNSPLHF	TGTGCCAGCACCCTCGGGTCAGTTAATTCACCCCTCCACTTT
TRBV21-1	16	.	TRBJ1-6	few	CASSGQGGGYNSPLHF	TGTGCCAGCAGTGGACAGGGAGGGGGTTATAATTCACCCCTCCACTTT
TRBV10-2	16	TRBD1	TRBJ1-4	.	CASSESGGTGNEKLFF	TGCGCCAGCAGTGAGTCGGGCGGGACAGGGAATGAAAAACTGTTTTTT
TRBV12-5	15	.	TRBJ2-2	.	CASQGPTSNTGELFF	TGTGCTAGCCAGGGGCCTACTTCGAACACCGGGGAGCTGTTTTTT
TRBV7-6	15	TRBD2	TRBJ2-2	.	CASSLGLAGTGELFF	TGTGCCAGCAGCCTCGGACTAGCGGGGACCGGGGAGCTGTTTTTT
TRBV5-5	14	.	TRBJ2-7	.	CASSLGRDLGEQYF	TGTGCCAGCAGCTTGGGGAGAGATTTAGGAGAGCAGTACTTC
TRBV2	12	.	TRBJ2-5	.	CASRTDQETQYF	TGTGCCAGCAGGACAGACCAAGAGACCCAGTACTTC
TRBV15	16	TRBD1	TRBJ1-2	.	CATSRDRSDRVHGYTF	TGTGCCACCAGCAGAGATAGGTCGGACAGGGTCCATGGCTACACCTTC
TRBV27	15	TRBD2	TRBJ2-6	.	CASSSRGAGANVLTF	TGTGCCAGCAGTTCCCGGGGGGCTGGGGCCAACGTCCTGACTTTC
TRBV5-6	14	.	TRBJ1-2	once	CASSLGMGINGYTF	TGTGCCAGCAGCTTGGGAATGGGCATTAATGGCTACACCTTC
TRBV7-9	13	TRBD1	TRBJ1-1	.	CASMGTGGSEAFF	TGTGCCAGCATGGGAACAGGGGGCTCTGAAGCTTTCTTT
TRBV7-9	15	.	TRBJ2-1	few	CASSSGQIIYNEQFF	TGTGCCAGCAGCTCGGGACAAATAATCTACAATGAGCAGTTCTTC
TRBV6-6	12	.	TRBJ2-5	once	CASSYSASRDYF	TGTGCCAGCAGTTACTCGGCTAGCCGGGATTACTTC
TRBV5-1	15	.	TRBJ1-5	.	CASSFGGLRDQPQHF	TGCGCCAGCAGCTTCGGGGGGCTTAGGGATCAGCCCCAGCATTTT
TRBV5-6	13	.	TRBJ1-2	.	CASSFGGPDGYTF	TGTGCCAGCAGCTTCGGGGGGCCTGATGGCTACACCTTC
TRBV5-4	14	.	TRBJ2-5	.	CASSRQVSQETQYF	TGTGCCAGCAGCCGACAGGTTTCTCAAGAGACCCAGTACTTC
TRBV19	18	TRBD2	TRBJ2-1	few	CASSIGGLAGGPYNEQFF	TGTGCCAGTAGTATAGGAGGACTAGCGGGAGGGCCCTACAATGAGCAGTTCTTC
TRBV7-8	17	TRBD2	TRBJ2-1	.	CASSLGLAGSSYNEQFF	TGTGCCAGCAGCTTAGGACTAGCGGGAAGCTCCTACAATGAGCAGTTCTTC
TRBV4-1	16	.	TRBJ2-2	.	CASSQDLLANTGELFF	TGCGCCAGCAGCCAAGATCTCCTCGCGAACACCGGGGAGCTGTTTTTT
TRBV5-1	14	TRBD1	TRBJ1-4	.	CASSPTGGYEKLFF	TGCGCCAGCAGCCCGACAGGGGGCTATGAAAAACTGTTTTTT
TRBV10-3	12	.	TRBJ2-2	.	CAIKEEAGELFF	TGTGCCATCAAGGAGGAGGCCGGGGAGCTGTTTTTT
TRBV7-6	15	.	TRBJ1-3	.	CASSLTAGSGNTIYF	TGTGCCAGCAGCCTCACTGCAGGTTCTGGAAACACCATATATTTT
TRBV5-4	14	.	TRBJ1-5	.	CASSQTGSNQPQHF	TGTGCCAGCAGCCAGACAGGAAGCAATCAGCCCCAGCATTTT
TRBV6-5	15	TRBD2	TRBJ2-1	.	CASTHTSGATDEQFF	TGTGCCAGCACCCATACTAGCGGGGCCACGGATGAGCAGTTCTTC
TRBV29-1	13	TRBD1	TRBJ1-1	.	CSVEGRGPTEAFF	TGCAGCGTTGAGGGCAGGGGGCCCACTGAAGCTTTCTTT
TRBV19	14	.	TRBJ1-3	.	CASGPSSSGNTIYF	TGTGCCAGTGGGCCATCGAGCTCTGGAAACACCATATATTTT
TRBV27	15	TRBD1	TRBJ1-5	.	CASSLFWTGNQPQHF	TGTGCCAGCAGTTTATTTTGGACAGGGAATCAGCCCCAGCATTTT
TRBV9	15	TRBD2	TRBJ2-1	.	CASSPRTSGSHEQFF	TGTGCCAGCAGCCCTCGCACTAGCGGGAGCCATGAGCAGTTCTTC
TRBV5-1	12	.	TRBJ2-5	.	CASSPGLETQYF	TGCGCCAGCAGTCCGGGGTTGGAGACCCAGTACTTC
TRBV28	15	.	TRBJ2-1	.	CASSLAGISYNEQFF	TGTGCCAGCAGTTTAGCGGGAATCTCCTACAATGAGCAGTTCTTC
TRBV10-3	15	TRBD1	TRBJ1-4	.	CAISDDRGRDEKLFF	TGTGCCATCAGTGATGACAGGGGGCGCGATGAAAAACTGTTTTTT
TRBV7-8	15	TRBD1	TRBJ1-5	.	CASSPGTANIRPQHF	TGTGCCAGCAGCCCGGGGACAGCGAACATACGGCCCCAGCATTTT
TRBV24-1	19	.	TRBJ2-2	.	CATSDLLGRETRNTGELFF	TGTGCCACCAGTGATTTGCTAGGCAGGGAAACTCGGAACACCGGGGAGCTGTTTTTT
TRBV28	15	.	TRBJ1-5	once	CASSLWGVRNQPQHF	TGTGCCAGCAGTTTGTGGGGGGTTAGAAATCAGCCCCAGCATTTT
TRBV20-1	15	TRBD2	TRBJ2-7	.	CSASNPTSSTYEQYF	TGCAGTGCTAGTAACCCGACTAGCTCTACCTACGAGCAGTACTTC
TRBV7-3	16	.	TRBJ2-7	few	CASRSTPGAGLREQYF	TGTGCCAGCAGGTCAACCCCTGGGGCAGGCCTTCGCGAGCAGTACTTC
TRBV7-9	16	.	TRBJ1-2	.	CASSITGGRGDYGYTF	TGTGCCAGCAGCATTACCGGTGGCAGGGGCGACTATGGCTACACCTTC